This T cell receptor beta chain was sequenced in a study of cytomegalovirus exposure and HLA in healthy donors. Germline loops: CDR1 SGHDT, CDR2 YYEEEE. Trimming pared 0 bases from V and 4 bases from J, leaving 13 bases between. This CDR3 is built from 16 residues. Primers included in the PCR were 60 Vbeta and 13 Jbeta primers. Using immunoSEQ multiplex PCR, the repertoire was profiled, and TCRdb retains in-frame clones only, with some absent. The sample includes some 200,000 clones, roughly 80% of them seen just once. The chain combines TRBV5-6 with TRBJ2-2; perhaps TRBD2 as D (5 bases). Sequenced sample: PBMCs. This clonotype originated in a woman in her forties or fifties in good health and CMV-seropositive. This CDR3 reads CASSLGGFLSTGELFF. In nucleotides, the CDR3 is TGTGCCAGCAGCTTGGGAGGGTTTCTGAGCACCGGGGAGCTGTTTTTT.